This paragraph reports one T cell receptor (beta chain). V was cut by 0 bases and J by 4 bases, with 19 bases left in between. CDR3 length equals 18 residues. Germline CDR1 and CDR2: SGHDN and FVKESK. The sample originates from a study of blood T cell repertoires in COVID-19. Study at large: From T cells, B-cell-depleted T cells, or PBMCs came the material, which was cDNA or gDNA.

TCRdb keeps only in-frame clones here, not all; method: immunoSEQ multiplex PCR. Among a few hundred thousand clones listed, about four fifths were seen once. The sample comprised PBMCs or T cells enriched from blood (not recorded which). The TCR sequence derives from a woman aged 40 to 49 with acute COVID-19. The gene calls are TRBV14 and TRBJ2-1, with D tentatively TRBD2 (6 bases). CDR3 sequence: CASSQEFRGIPRYNEQFF. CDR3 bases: TGTGCCAGCAGCCAAGAATTCCGGGGGATACCGAGATACAATGAGCAGTTCTTC. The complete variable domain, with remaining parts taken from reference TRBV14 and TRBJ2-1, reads EAGVTQFPSHSVIEKGQTVTLRCDPISGHDNLYWYRRVMGKEIKFLLHFVKESKQDESGMPNNRFLAERTGGTYSTLKVQPAELEDSGVYFCASSQEFRGIPRYNEQFFGPGTRLTVL.